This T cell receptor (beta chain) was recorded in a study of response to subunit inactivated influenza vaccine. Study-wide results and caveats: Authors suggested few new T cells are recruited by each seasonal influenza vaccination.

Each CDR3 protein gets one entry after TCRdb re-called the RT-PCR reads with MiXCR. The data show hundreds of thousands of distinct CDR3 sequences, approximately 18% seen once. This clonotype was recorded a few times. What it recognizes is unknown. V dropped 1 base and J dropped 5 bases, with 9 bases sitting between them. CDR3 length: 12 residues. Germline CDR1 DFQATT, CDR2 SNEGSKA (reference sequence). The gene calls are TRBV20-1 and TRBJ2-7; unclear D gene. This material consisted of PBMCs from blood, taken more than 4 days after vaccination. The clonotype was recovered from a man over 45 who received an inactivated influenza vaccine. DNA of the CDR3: TGCAGTGCTAGAGGGCCCCGCCACGAGCAGTACTTC. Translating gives CSARGPRHEQYF.